This T cell receptor beta chain derives from a study of blood T cell repertoires in COVID-19. Study context: Italy, Spain and the United States were the sources of the convalescent and acute COVID-19 samples. Nucleic acid was either cDNA or gDNA, and it came from T cells, B-cell-depleted T cells, or PBMCs.

Per the original data handling: By means of reference gene primer amplification, nucleated cell counts were estimated. The protocol was immunoSEQ multiplex PCR, while the TCRdb copy is restricted to in-frame clones and leaves out a portion. The V and J calls and clone size are taken from that table; D and trimming were inferred from the DNA. Of hundreds of thousands of clones detected, nearly 90% appear once; the ten largest clones hold roughly 0.8%. Germline V lookup: CDR1 MNHNS, CDR2 SASEGT. The CDR3 runs 16 residues. The ends lost 3 bases at V and 4 bases at J; junction bases unmatched: 9. This clone was observed a few times.

Sequencing was done on a sample of peripheral blood. This clonotype was sampled from a woman aged 25 to 39 with acute or convalescent COVID-19. This chain joins TRBV6-1 and TRBJ2-5; 9 bases are shared with TRBD1. The CDR3, as DNA: TGTGCCAGCAGTGACACCTCCGGGACAGGGTCAGAGACCCAGTACTTC. It encodes CASSDTSGTGSETQYF.